This is a list of T cell receptor beta chains from one sample in a study of blood T cell repertoires in COVID-19. The table came from immunoSEQ multiplex PCR; TCRdb's copy has only in-frame clones and leaves some out. Seen here are 150,000 to 200,000 clones, around 87% observed once, and the top ten hold roughly 3.9%. Input material: peripheral blood. All receptors come from a man between 18 and 29 years old with active or convalescent COVID-19. Each CDR3 is given with its conserved first and last residue. A D gene is named only where the DNA matches it firmly.

d_call | v_call | cdr3_length | cdr3_aa
- | TRBV11-2 | 13 | CASSYGTSDTIYF
TRBD2 | TRBV11-3 | 16 | CASSLPSGRERGEQFF
- | TRBV4-3 | 15 | CASSQEGGFNYGYTF
TRBD2 | TRBV7-2 | 15 | CASSSGTSGFDTQYF
- | TRBV7-9 | 14 | CASSTSGLRFGYTF
- | TRBV11-3 | 14 | CASSPRSINYGYTF
TRBD2 | TRBV5-1 | 19 | CASSLVRLAGRASTDTQYF
- | TRBV27 | 13 | CASSPRPNYGYTF
- | TRBV11-3 | 14 | CASRNSGSTDTQYF
- | TRBV27 | 18 | CASSIIGQFGATNEKLFF
TRBD1 | TRBV27 | 15 | CASIQTGVGNTEAFF
TRBD1 | TRBV6-5 | 14 | CASSGDRGNQPQHF